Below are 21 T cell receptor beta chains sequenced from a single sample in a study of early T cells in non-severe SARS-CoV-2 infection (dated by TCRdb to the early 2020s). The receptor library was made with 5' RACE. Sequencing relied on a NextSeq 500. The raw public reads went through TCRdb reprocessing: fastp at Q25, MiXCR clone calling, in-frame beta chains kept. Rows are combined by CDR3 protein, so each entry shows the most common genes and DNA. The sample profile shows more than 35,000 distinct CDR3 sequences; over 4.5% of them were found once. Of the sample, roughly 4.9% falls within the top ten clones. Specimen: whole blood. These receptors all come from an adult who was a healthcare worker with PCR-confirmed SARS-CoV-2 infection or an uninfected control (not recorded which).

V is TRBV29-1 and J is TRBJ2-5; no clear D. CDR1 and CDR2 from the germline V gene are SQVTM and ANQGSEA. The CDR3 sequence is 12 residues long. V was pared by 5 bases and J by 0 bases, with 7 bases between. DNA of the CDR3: TGCAGCGTTCGGTGGGACCAAGAGACCCAGTACTTC. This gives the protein CSVRWDQETQYF.

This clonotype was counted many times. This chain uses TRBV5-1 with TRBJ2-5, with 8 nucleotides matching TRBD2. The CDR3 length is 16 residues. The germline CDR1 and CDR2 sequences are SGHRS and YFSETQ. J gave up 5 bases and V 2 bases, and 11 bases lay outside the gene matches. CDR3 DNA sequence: TGCGCCAGCAGCTTCTTGGAAGCGGGAGTCGGCGAGACCCAGTACTTC. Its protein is CASSFLEAGVGETQYF.

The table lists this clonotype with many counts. CDR3 residues: CASSPRDRSKPHNEQFF. CDR3 DNA sequence: TGTGCCAGCAGCCCGAGGGACAGGTCTAAACCTCACAATGAGCAGTTCTTC. The chain joins TRBV7-9 to TRBJ2-1; 8 nucleotides agree with TRBD1. From germline, CDR1 is SEHNR and CDR2 FQNEAQ (reference sequence). The CDR3 is made up of 17 amino acids. J lost 5 bases, V lost 5 bases, and 14 bases had no gene match.

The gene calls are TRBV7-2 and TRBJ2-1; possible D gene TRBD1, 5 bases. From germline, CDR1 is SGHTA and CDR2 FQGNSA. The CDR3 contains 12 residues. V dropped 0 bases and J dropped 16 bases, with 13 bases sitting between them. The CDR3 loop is CASSLAVGVRFF. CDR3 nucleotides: TGTGCCAGCAGCTTAGCGGTAGGGGTCCGATTCTTC.

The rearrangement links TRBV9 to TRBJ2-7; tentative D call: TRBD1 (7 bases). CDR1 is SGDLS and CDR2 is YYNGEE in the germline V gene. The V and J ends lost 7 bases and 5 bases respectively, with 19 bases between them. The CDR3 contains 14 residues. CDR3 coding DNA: TGTGCCAGCTCTCCTCAGGGGGGTCCGAACGAGCAGTACTTC. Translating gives CASSPQGGPNEQYF.

CDR3 in DNA: TGTGCCAGCCTCCCTGGGGGTTCCACCGGGGAGCTGTTTTTT. It specifies CASLPGGSTGELFF. The gene calls are TRBV28 and TRBJ2-2; either TRBD1 or TRBD2 may fit D (5 bases each). Germline V gives CDR1 MDHEN, CDR2 SYDVKM. The CDR3 consists of 14 residues. The V end was cut by 8 bases, the J end by 4 bases, with 14 bases between.

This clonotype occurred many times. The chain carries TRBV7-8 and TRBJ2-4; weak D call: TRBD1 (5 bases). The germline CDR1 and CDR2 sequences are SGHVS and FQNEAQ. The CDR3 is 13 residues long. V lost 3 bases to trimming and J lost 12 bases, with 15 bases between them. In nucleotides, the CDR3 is TGTGCCAGCAGCTTCGACGGCTGGCAGGGTCAGTACTTC. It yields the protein CASSFDGWQGQYF. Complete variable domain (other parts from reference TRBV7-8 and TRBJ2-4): GAGVSQSPRYKVAKRGQDVALRCDPISGHVSLFWYQQALGQGPEFLTYFQNEAQLDKSGLPSDRFFAERPEGSVSTLKIQRTQQEDSAVYLCASSFDGWQGQYFGAGTRLSVL.

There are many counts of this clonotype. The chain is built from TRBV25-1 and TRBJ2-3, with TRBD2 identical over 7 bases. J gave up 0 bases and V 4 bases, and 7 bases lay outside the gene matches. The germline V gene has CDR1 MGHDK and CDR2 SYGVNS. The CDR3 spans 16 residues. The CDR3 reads CASSVEVRESTDTQYF. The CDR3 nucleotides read TGTGCCAGCAGTGTGGAGGTGCGGGAGAGCACAGATACGCAGTATTTT. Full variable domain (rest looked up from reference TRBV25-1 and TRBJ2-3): EADIYQTPRYLVIGTGKKITLECSQTMGHDKMYWYQQDPGMELHLIHYSYGVNSTEKGDLSSESTVSRIRTEHFPLTLESARPSHTSQYLCASSVEVRESTDTQYFGPGTRLTVL.

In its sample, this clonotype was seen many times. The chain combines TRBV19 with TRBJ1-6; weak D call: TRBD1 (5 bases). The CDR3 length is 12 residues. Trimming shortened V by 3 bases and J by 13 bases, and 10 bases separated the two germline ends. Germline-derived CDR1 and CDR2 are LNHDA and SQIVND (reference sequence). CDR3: CASSMGGTPLHF. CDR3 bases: TGTGCCAGTAGTATGGGGGGTACCCCCCTCCACTTT.

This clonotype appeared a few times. This CDR3 is CSASIQTGPLDGYTF. The DNA for the CDR3 is TGCAGTGCTAGCATTCAAACAGGGCCCTTAGATGGCTACACCTTC. This chain joins TRBV20-1 and TRBJ1-2, with TRBD1 as a possible D gene (6 bases). V lost 3 bases and J lost 6, with 20 bases in between. The CDR3 sequence is 15 residues long. The germline CDR1 and CDR2 sequences are DFQATT and SNEGSKA (reference sequence).

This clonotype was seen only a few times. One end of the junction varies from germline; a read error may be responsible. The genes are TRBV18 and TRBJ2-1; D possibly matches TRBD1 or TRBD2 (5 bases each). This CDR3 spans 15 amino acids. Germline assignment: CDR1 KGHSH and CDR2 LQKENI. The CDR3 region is CASSSGTGSSNEQFF. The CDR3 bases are TGTGCCAGCTCCTCCGGGACCGGCTCCTCCAATGAGCAGTTCTTC.

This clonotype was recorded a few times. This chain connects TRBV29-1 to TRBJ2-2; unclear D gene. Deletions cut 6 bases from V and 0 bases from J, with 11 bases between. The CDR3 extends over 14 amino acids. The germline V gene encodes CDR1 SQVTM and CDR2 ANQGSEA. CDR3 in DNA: TGCAGCGTCTTGGACCCGGCGAACACCGGGGAGCTGTTTTTT. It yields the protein CSVLDPANTGELFF.

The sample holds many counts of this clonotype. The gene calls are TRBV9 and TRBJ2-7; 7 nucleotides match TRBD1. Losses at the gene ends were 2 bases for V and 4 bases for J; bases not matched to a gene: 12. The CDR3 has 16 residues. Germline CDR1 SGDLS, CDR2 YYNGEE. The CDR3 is CASSVSSGTVDYEQYF. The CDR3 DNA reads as TGTGCCAGCAGCGTCAGCTCCGGGACAGTCGATTACGAGCAGTACTTC.

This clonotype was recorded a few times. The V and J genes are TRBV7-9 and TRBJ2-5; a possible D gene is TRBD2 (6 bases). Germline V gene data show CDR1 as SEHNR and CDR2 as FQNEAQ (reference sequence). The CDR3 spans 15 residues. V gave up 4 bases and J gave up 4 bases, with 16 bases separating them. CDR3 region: CASSSGPMEGETQYF. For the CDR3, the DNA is TGTGCCAGCAGCTCGGGCCCAATGGAGGGAGAGACCCAGTACTTC. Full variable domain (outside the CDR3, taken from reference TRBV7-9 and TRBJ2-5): DTGVSQNPRHKITKRGQNVTFRCDPISEHNRLYWYRQTLGQGPEFLTYFQNEAQLEKSRLLSDRFSAERPKGSFSTLEIQRTEQGDSAMYLCASSSGPMEGETQYFGPGTRLLVL.

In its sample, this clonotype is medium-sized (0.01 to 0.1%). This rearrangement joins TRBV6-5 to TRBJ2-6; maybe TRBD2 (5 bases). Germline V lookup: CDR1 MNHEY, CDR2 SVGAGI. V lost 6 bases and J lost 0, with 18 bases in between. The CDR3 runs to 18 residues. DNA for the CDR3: TGTGCCAGCAGCCCGTATGAGGGCTGGAACTCTGGGGCCAACGTCCTGACTTTC. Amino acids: CASSPYEGWNSGANVLTF.

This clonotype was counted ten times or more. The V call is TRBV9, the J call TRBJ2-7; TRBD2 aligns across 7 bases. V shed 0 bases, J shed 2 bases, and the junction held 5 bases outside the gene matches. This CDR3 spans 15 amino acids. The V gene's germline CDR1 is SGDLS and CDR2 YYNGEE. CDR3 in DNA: TGTGCCAGCAGCGTAGCGGGCGGGGGACCCTACGAGCAGTACTTC. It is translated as CASSVAGGGPYEQYF.

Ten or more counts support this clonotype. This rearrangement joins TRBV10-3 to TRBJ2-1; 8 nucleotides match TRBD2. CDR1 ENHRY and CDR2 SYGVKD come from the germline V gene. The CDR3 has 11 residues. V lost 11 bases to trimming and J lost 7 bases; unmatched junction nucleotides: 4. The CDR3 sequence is CAATSGNEQFF. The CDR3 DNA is TGTGCCGCCACTAGCGGTAATGAGCAGTTCTTC.

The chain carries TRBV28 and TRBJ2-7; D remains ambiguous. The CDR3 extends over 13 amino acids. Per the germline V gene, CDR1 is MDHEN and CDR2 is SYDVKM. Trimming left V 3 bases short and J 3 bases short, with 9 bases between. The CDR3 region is CASSLILNYEQYF. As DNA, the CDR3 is TGTGCCAGCAGTTTGATACTGAACTACGAGCAGTACTTC.

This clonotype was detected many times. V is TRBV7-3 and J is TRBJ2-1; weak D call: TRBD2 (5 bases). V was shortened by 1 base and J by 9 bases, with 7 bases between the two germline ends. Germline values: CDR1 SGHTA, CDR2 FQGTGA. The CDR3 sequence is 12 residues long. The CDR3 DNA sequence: TGTGCCAGCAGCTTAATAGGAGGTGAGCAGTTCTTC. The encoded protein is CASSLIGGEQFF.

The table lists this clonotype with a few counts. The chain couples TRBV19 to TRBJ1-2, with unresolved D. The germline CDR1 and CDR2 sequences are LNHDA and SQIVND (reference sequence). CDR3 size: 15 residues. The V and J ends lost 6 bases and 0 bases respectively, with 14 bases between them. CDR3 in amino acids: CASSNLFLANYGYTF. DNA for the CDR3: TGTGCCAGTAGCAACCTCTTCCTAGCTAACTATGGCTACACCTTC.

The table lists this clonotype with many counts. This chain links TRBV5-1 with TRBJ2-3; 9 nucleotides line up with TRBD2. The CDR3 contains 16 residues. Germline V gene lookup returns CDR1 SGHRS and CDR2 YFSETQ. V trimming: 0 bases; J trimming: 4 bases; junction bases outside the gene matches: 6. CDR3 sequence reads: CASSLEVAGAADTQYF. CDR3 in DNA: TGCGCCAGCAGCTTGGAGGTAGCGGGAGCCGCAGATACGCAGTATTTT. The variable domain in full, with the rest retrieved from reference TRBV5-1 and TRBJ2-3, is KAGVTQTPRYLIKTRGQQVTLSCSPISGHRSVSWYQQTPGQGLQFLFEYFSETQRNKGNFPGRFSGRQFSNSRSEMNVSTLELGDSALYLCASSLEVAGAADTQYFGPGTRLTVL.